This TCR beta chain was documented in a study of blood T cell repertoires in COVID-19 (dated by TCRdb to the early 2020s). Regarding the study in general: Samples from collaborators originated in the United States, Italy and Spain and spanned both the acute and convalescent phases of COVID-19. Samples were obtained from the ongoing ImmuneRACE study (first 160 participants) and from about 1,300 subjects provided by 6 global collaborators. The prospective study material was composed of cDNA or gDNA derived from T cells, B-cell-depleted T cells, or PBMCs. Sample metadata almost always included a de-identified subject ID, COVID-19 status, age in years and sex. Subjects who had been exposed to COVID-19, were actively infected with it, or had recovered from it provided the deeply sampled blood TCRbeta repertoires that made up the dataset. HLA class I and class II types, where available, came from metadata supplied by the sample provider rather than from assay-based typing. A freely available public database, intended as a resource for researchers studying the immune response to SARS-CoV-2, is where the repertoires were released. Points the paper makes about the study in general: Clinical and demographic metadata were provided uncurated, with the amount varying by source and participant.

On this clone: Its specific antigen is unknown. Base qualities are not provided; no much larger clone lies one nucleotide away.

TCRbeta CDR3 regions were amplified from genomic DNA using the immunoSEQ Assay, a bias-controlled multiplex PCR. Regarding the original processing steps: The number of nucleated cells in each sample was estimated by amplification of reference gene primers within the assay. Sequence reads were collapsed and filtered to measure the absolute abundance of every unique TCRbeta CDR3 rearrangement. Productive Simpson clonality was computed per sample as the square root of Simpson's diversity index over productive rearrangements. This is the immuneACCESS table as TCRdb keeps it, with only in-frame sequences that have V and J called. A part of the clones is gone; compared with another copy, unresolved V genes explain less than half, and the rest is unexplained. The DNA was the basis for D and trimming; V, J and clone size are from that table. The sample data list some 150,000 clones, and about 90% of these were observed just once. The ten largest clones take up roughly 4.5% of the sample.

V loses 0 bases, J loses 8 bases, and the germline ends lie 12 bases apart. The CDR3 runs 14 residues from the cysteine to the phenylalanine. Only the CDR3 DNA is retained, 42 bases long and in frame from the first base. The germline V gene sets CDR1 to LGHNA and CDR2 to YNFKEQ. Each collaborating institution followed its own protocols to collect whole blood in K2EDTA tubes. For TCRbeta analysis, collaborators shipped samples in one of three forms: frozen whole blood, isolated PBMCs, or DNA extracted from either of those sample types. The V and J segments used are TRBV4-2 and TRBJ2-3; 6 matching bases give a weak D call of TRBD2. The TCR originated in a woman aged 60 to 75 with active or convalescent COVID-19. Material: peripheral blood. The CDR3 sequence is CASSQDRLEATQYF. The bases read TGTGCCAGCAGCCAAGATAGACTAGAAGCTACGCAGTATTTT.